The 27 T cell receptor beta chains below were found in one sample sequenced in a study of blood T cell repertoires in COVID-19. TCRdb's table, derived via immunoSEQ multiplex PCR, lists solely in-frame clones and lacks some. The profile covers about half a million clones, with approximately 85% appearing a single time and under 4% taken by the ten largest. Sequencing was performed on peripheral blood. These receptors all come from a human donor in a cohort sampled during active COVID-19.

The CDR3: CASSVEVAPSYEQYF. The CDR3 region has the DNA TGTGCCAGCAGCGTAGAAGTGGCACCTTCCTACGAGCAGTACTTC. The chain links TRBV9 to TRBJ2-7; D unresolved. Germline V CDR1 and CDR2: SGDLS, YYNGEE. The CDR3 has 15 amino acids. Deletions cut 0 bases from V and 1 base from J, with 11 bases between.

This clone has a single count. The CDR3 region is CASSLGLSNQPQHF. CDR3 nucleotides: TGTGCCAGCAGCTTGGGGCTTTCGAATCAGCCCCAGCATTTT. The gene calls are TRBV5-6 and TRBJ1-5; D is unclear. V lost 0 bases and J 4 bases, leaving 8 bases between the germline ends. This CDR3 is 14 amino acids long. From germline, CDR1 is SGHDT and CDR2 YYEEEE.

The chain carries TRBV24-1 and TRBJ2-7; 11 bases match TRBD1. The CDR3 is 14 amino acids. The ends lost 8 bases at V and 2 bases at J; junction bases unmatched: 4. Per germline, CDR1 KGHDR and CDR2 SFDVKD. The chain's CDR3 is CATTGTGGTYEQYF. Here the CDR3 DNA reads TGTGCCACCACCGGGACAGGGGGAACCTACGAGCAGTACTTC.

In its sample, this clone was seen a few times. This rearrangement joins TRBV14 to TRBJ2-2; 10 bases match TRBD1. Germline-derived CDR1 and CDR2 are SGHDN and FVKESK. The CDR3 is 16 amino acids. The ends lost 4 bases at V and 2 bases at J; junction bases unmatched: 4. The CDR3, as DNA: TGTGCCAGCAGCCGCCGACAGGGGGCAAACACCGGGGAGCTGTTTTTT. It encodes CASSRRQGANTGELFF.

V usage is TRBV10-1 and J usage is TRBJ2-2, with 13 bases aligning to TRBD2. V was clipped by 3 bases and J by 2 bases; unmatched bases: 3. This CDR3 has 17 amino acids. Germline CDR1 and CDR2: WNHNN and SYGVQD (reference sequence). The CDR3 DNA sequence: TGCGCCAGCAGTGAAATGGGACTAGCGGGAAACACCGGGGAGCTGTTTTTT. Amino acid sequence: CASSEMGLAGNTGELFF.

V gene TRBV29-1 combines with J gene TRBJ2-5; D is possibly TRBD1 (5 bases). Trimming shortened V by 4 bases and J by 2 bases, and 20 bases separated the two germline ends. The CDR3 consists of 16 residues. The germline CDR1 and CDR2 sequences are SQVTM and ANQGSEA. The CDR3 loop is CSVVSIRGGQQETQYF. CDR3 coding DNA: TGCAGCGTTGTCAGTATCAGAGGCGGACAACAAGAGACCCAGTACTTC.

This chain joins TRBV5-4 and TRBJ2-3; 10 bases align to TRBD2. The CDR3 loop spans 17 amino acids. Unmatched junction bases numbered 7, after V lost 1 base and J lost 2 bases. Germline loops: CDR1 SGHNT, CDR2 YYREEE (reference sequence). DNA of the CDR3: TGTGCCAGCAGCTTGAACGTAGCGGGAGGACACACAGATACGCAGTATTTT. Translation: CASSLNVAGGHTDTQYF.

This sequence joins TRBV11-1 and TRBJ1-1; no reliable D call. V was pared by 5 bases and J by 0 bases, with 7 bases between. In germline, CDR1 is SGHAT, CDR2 FQDESV (reference sequence). The CDR3 loop spans 13 amino acids. DNA for the CDR3: TGTGCCAGCAGCACTATGTTGAACACTGAAGCTTTCTTT. Translation gives CASSTMLNTEAFF.

The chain carries TRBV10-3 and TRBJ1-5, with a weak D call TRBD1 (5 bases). Trimming took 3 bases from V and 7 from J, leaving 16 bases between them. CDR1 is ENHRY, CDR2 SYGVKD, per germline. The CDR3 length is 15 residues. CDR3 protein: CAISDPGRGVQPQHF. The DNA for the CDR3 is TGTGCCATCAGTGATCCGGGCCGGGGGGTCCAGCCCCAGCATTTT.

The chain uses TRBV6-5 and TRBJ1-5; no firm D call. The germline CDR1 and CDR2 sequences are MNHEY and SVGAGI. The CDR3 runs to 15 residues. V was pared by 2 bases and J by 2 bases, with 10 bases between. The CDR3 DNA is TGTGCCAGCAGTTACGCATCAGGCGGCAATCAGCCCCAGCATTTT. It translates to CASSYASGGNQPQHF.

A few counts support this clone. This chain connects TRBV3-1 (or the pseudogene TRBV3-2) to TRBJ2-1; D remains ambiguous. The length of the CDR3 is 12 residues. V was pared by 0 bases and J by 9 bases, with 6 bases between. Germline V gives CDR1 LGHDT, CDR2 YNNKEL (reference sequence). Here the CDR3 DNA reads TGTGCCAGCAGCCAAGATCTACCTGAGCAGTTCTTC. This encodes CASSQDLPEQFF.

The chain recombines TRBV7-2 with TRBJ1-2; no definite D call. V lost 0 bases to trimming and J lost 7 bases, with 12 bases between them. Germline V gene sequence: CDR1 SGHTA, CDR2 FQGNSA. The CDR3 contains 14 residues. The CDR3 nucleotides read TGTGCCAGCAGCTTAGCGAAAACGGGAGGTGGCTACACCTTC. This sequence encodes CASSLAKTGGGYTF. The variable domain in full, completed from reference TRBV7-2 and TRBJ1-2, reads GAGVSQSPSNKVTEKGKDVELRCDPISGHTALYWYRQSLGQGLEFLIYFQGNSAPDKSGLPSDRFSAERTGGSVSTLTIQRTQQEDSAVYLCASSLAKTGGGYTFGSGTRLTVV.

CDR3 amino acids: CASSQDLQGTRGGNTEAFF. In DNA, the CDR3 is TGTGCCAGCAGCCAAGACCTTCAAGGGACTCGGGGAGGGAACACTGAAGCTTTCTTT. This chain connects TRBV3-1 (or the pseudogene TRBV3-2) to TRBJ1-1, with D perhaps TRBD1 (5 bases). Germline V gene data show CDR1 as LGHDT and CDR2 as YNNKEL (reference sequence). This CDR3 has 19 amino acids. V was pared by 0 bases and J by 1 base, with 21 bases between.

This clone was seen once. J is TRBJ2-5 and V is TRBV30, with 11 bases that match TRBD2. V shed 1 base, J shed 3 bases, and the junction held 10 bases outside the gene matches. The CDR3 sequence is 17 residues long. Per the germline V gene, CDR1 is GTSNPN and CDR2 is SVGIG (reference sequence). In DNA form, the CDR3 reads TGTGCCTGGAGTGGACTAGCGGGACCATACACCAAAGAGACCCAGTACTTC. Its protein product is CAWSGLAGPYTKETQYF.

This clone appeared a few times. This chain connects TRBV20-1 to TRBJ1-2; D is ambiguous. CDR1 DFQATT and CDR2 SNEGSKA come from the germline V gene (reference sequence). The CDR3 sequence is 11 residues long. V shed 0 bases and J shed 6 bases, with 5 bases lying between them. The CDR3 sequence: CSARDGDGYTF. The CDR3, as DNA: TGCAGTGCTAGAGACGGGGATGGCTACACCTTC.

This chain connects TRBV29-1 to TRBJ1-2; TRBD1 matches at 9 bases. The CDR3 covers 13 residues. Germline loops: CDR1 SQVTM, CDR2 ANQGSEA. V shed 6 bases, J shed 3 bases, and the junction held 5 bases outside the gene matches. CDR3 sequence (DNA): TGCAGCGTGGGGGACAGGGTAGACTATGGCTACACCTTC. Translating gives CSVGDRVDYGYTF.

V and J are TRBV3-1 (or the pseudogene TRBV3-2) and TRBJ1-2; 7 bases map to TRBD1. From germline, CDR1 is LGHDT and CDR2 YNNKEL (reference sequence). The CDR3 consists of 14 residues. The V segment lost 5 bases and the J segment 5 bases; nucleotides outside the gene matches: 8. Here the CDR3 reads CASSDPGGWYGYTF. The CDR3 DNA reads as TGTGCCAGCAGCGATCCAGGGGGTTGGTATGGCTACACCTTC.

This chain connects TRBV3-1 (or the pseudogene TRBV3-2) to TRBJ1-6; tentatively, D is TRBD1 (6 bases). CDR1 is LGHDT, CDR2 YNNKEL, per germline (reference sequence). The CDR3 extends over 15 amino acids. The V gene lost 6 bases and the J gene lost 8 bases, with 17 bases spanning the gap. CDR3 amino acids: CASRPGQNAYSPLHF. The CDR3, as DNA: TGTGCCAGCAGGCCGGGACAAAACGCCTATTCACCCCTCCACTTT.

The genes are TRBV5-1 and TRBJ2-1; TRBD1 aligns across 9 bases. Germline V gene data show CDR1 as SGHRS and CDR2 as YFSETQ. The CDR3 loop spans 14 amino acids. The V segment lost 5 bases and the J segment 7 bases; nucleotides outside the gene matches: 7. CDR3 bases: TGCGCCAGCAGGGTAACAGGGGGCTCAAATGAGCAGTTCTTC. This gives the protein CASRVTGGSNEQFF.

This chain joins TRBV30 and TRBJ1-1; the D is unclear. With 5 bases removed from V and 0 bases from J, the gap between germline ends came to 7 bases. Germline loops: CDR1 GTSNPN, CDR2 SVGIG (reference sequence). The CDR3 consists of 12 residues. The CDR3 nucleotides are TGTGCCTGGTTCGGGTTGAACACTGAAGCTTTCTTT. Protein sequence: CAWFGLNTEAFF.

V is TRBV29-1 and J is TRBJ1-1; the D is unclear. V was pared by 3 bases and J by 1 base, with 9 bases between. The CDR3 has 13 residues. In germline, CDR1 is SQVTM, CDR2 ANQGSEA. CDR3 residues: CSVDRLGNTEAFF. DNA of the CDR3: TGCAGCGTTGACAGGTTAGGGAACACTGAAGCTTTCTTT.

This chain joins TRBV7-9 and TRBJ2-5, with a possible D match to TRBD1 (5 bases). The CDR3 is 14 amino acids. Trimming shortened V by 3 bases and J by 2 bases, and 10 bases separated the two germline ends. CDR1 and CDR2 (germline): SEHNR, FQNEAQ (reference sequence). In DNA form, the CDR3 reads TGTGCCAGCAGCTTGCAGGGAACTCAAGAGACCCAGTACTTC. Its translation: CASSLQGTQETQYF.

The chain couples TRBV5-1 to TRBJ2-1; D is possibly TRBD1 (5 bases). V was trimmed by 4 bases and J by 8 bases, leaving 19 bases between them. This CDR3 spans 15 amino acids. Germline CDR1 is SGHRS and CDR2 is YFSETQ. The CDR3 protein is CASSQGNEAVDEQFF. CDR3 bases: TGCGCCAGCAGCCAGGGCAACGAAGCAGTCGATGAGCAGTTCTTC.

V and J are TRBV30 and TRBJ1-5; D unresolved. Germline-derived CDR1 and CDR2 are GTSNPN and SVGIG (reference sequence). V dropped 3 bases and J dropped 5 bases, with 11 bases sitting between them. The length of the CDR3 is 13 residues. CDR3 DNA: TGTGCCTGGAGCGTCTCGTCCGATCAGCCCCAGCATTTT. The encoded protein is CAWSVSSDQPQHF.

The gene calls are TRBV6-5 and TRBJ1-6; D may be TRBD1 (5 bases). The CDR3 runs to 14 residues. CDR1 is MNHEY, CDR2 SVGAGI, per germline. Between the trimmed V and J ends, which lost 2 bases and 10 bases, there was a span of 12 bases. The CDR3 region has the DNA TGTGCCAGCAGTTACGAAGGGGCCAGATCACCCCTCCACTTT. Translated, it gives CASSYEGARSPLHF.

This clone appeared a single time. The V gene is TRBV7-3, the J gene TRBJ2-3, with D possibly TRBD2 on 6 matching bases. The V gene's germline CDR1 is SGHTA and CDR2 FQGTGA. The V and J ends lost 5 bases and 0 bases respectively, with 12 bases between them. The CDR3 spans 15 residues. In nucleotides, the CDR3 is TGTGCCAGCAGCCCCGCCCTAGCGAGCACAGATACGCAGTATTTT. It is translated as CASSPALASTDTQYF.

This chain joins TRBV4-3 and TRBJ2-1; 11 bases map to TRBD2. The CDR3 length is 16 residues. The V gene's germline CDR1 is LGHNA and CDR2 YSLEER. Trimming cost V 0 bases and J 2 bases; bases outside gene matches: 0. The CDR3 reads CASSQETSGAYNEQFF. CDR3 coding DNA: TGCGCCAGCAGCCAAGAGACTAGCGGGGCCTACAATGAGCAGTTCTTC.